These T cell receptor beta chains were read from a single sample in a study of technical replicates of blood from a handful of donors. Measured with immunoSEQ multiplex PCR; TCRdb has only the in-frame clones, and not every one. The sample has about 15,000 clones; about four fifths are singletons. Sequencing input: PBMCs. These receptors originate from a human donor in good health. CDR3s include the opening cysteine and the closing phenylalanine or tryptophan. Each record gives: clone size, V gene, J gene, CDR3 protein. Clone size is stated in some rows and not others, as once, few, many or a class when expanded.

>NA|TRBV7-9|TRBJ2-2
CASSYGQGELFF
>few|TRBV5-1|TRBJ2-3
CASSLDRGADTQYF
>NA|TRBV7-6|TRBJ2-7
CASSPLFLASGSRYEQYF
>NA|TRBV7-9|TRBJ2-7
CASSFAGGYEQYF
>NA|TRBV27|TRBJ2-7
CASSLLGLAKNYEQYF
>NA|TRBV6-6|TRBJ2-1
CASRSGRPETYNEQFF
>NA|TRBV6-1|TRBJ1-5
CASSEPGLLINQPQHF
>NA|TRBV2|TRBJ2-7
CASDEPLSYEQYF
>once|TRBV11-1|TRBJ2-5
CASSLARAGLETQYF
>NA|TRBV6-1|TRBJ2-7
CASRPTSGSIHEQYF
>NA|TRBV2|TRBJ2-1
CASSDGSGGPHEQFF
>few|TRBV5-8|TRBJ2-4
CASSFPQGFDIQYF
>few|TRBV6-4|TRBJ1-4
CASSDSTDRGGEKLFF
>NA|TRBV30|TRBJ1-2
CAWLYRNYGYTF
>NA|TRBV11-1|TRBJ2-1
CASRQPPGLEQFF
>NA|TRBV5-1|TRBJ2-2
CASRRVRQTNTGELFF
>NA|TRBV9|TRBJ2-7
CASSVAGTGGVYEQYF
>NA|TRBV7-2|TRBJ1-5
CASSLGGTDQPQHF
>NA|TRBV4-2|TRBJ2-3
CASSQGLSRSTDTQYF
>NA|TRBV4-2|TRBJ2-2
CASSHPAGALNTGELFF
>NA|TRBV18|TRBJ2-7
CASSLTSAPYAEQYF
>NA|TRBV7-9|TRBJ2-5
CASSLGGGRETQYF
>NA|TRBV5-1|TRBJ2-1
CASKGGLAGEGVVGEQFF
>NA|TRBV18|TRBJ2-7
CASSPGLAADSYEQYF
>NA|TRBV5-1|TRBJ2-1
CTSSWDRASEYNEQFF
>NA|TRBV4-1|TRBJ1-2
CASSQDRTGGNYGYTF
>NA|TRBV6-5|TRBJ1-2
CASSYSGGNYGYTF
>NA|TRBV27|TRBJ1-2
CASSLARNYGYTF
>NA|TRBV6-1|TRBJ2-3
CASTLTSVNADTQYF
>few|TRBV6-1|TRBJ2-3
CASSEADASSEAQYF
>NA|TRBV6-1|TRBJ2-2
CASSEVVAGGPGELFF
>NA|TRBV18|TRBJ1-5
CASSPETGAGQPQHF
>once|TRBV6-5|TRBJ2-3
CASSDGQAMTQYF
>once|TRBV5-1|TRBJ2-7
CASSSAGTGSLYEQYF
>NA|TRBV5-1|TRBJ2-4
CASSLEYVDKNIQYF
>few|TRBV5-4|TRBJ1-1
CASSLGRGRYMNTEAFF
>few|TRBV7-6|TRBJ2-1
CASSGSGTSGRHEQFF
>once|TRBV4-2|TRBJ2-7
CASSRTSGPYEQYF
>NA|TRBV30|TRBJ1-3
CAWSLRGQGFGNTIYF
>NA|TRBV2|TRBJ2-2
CASSVVMTGELFF
>NA|TRBV27|TRBJ2-7
CASSSFPRTYEQYF
>few|TRBV4-1|TRBJ2-7
CASSLADSYEQYF
>NA|TRBV29-1|TRBJ1-2
CSTGTLVPSYGYTF
>NA|TRBV7-6|TRBJ2-1
CASSPRGTTDNEQFF
>NA|TRBV11-2|TRBJ2-5
CASSLGGGNQETQYF
>NA|TRBV7-8|TRBJ2-1
CASSLRRVTGNEQFF
>NA|TRBV19|TRBJ1-4
CASTLTPGEKLFF
>few|TRBV5-1|TRBJ2-7
CASSLERWSSYEQYF
>NA|TRBV5-1|TRBJ2-3
CASSLGASGSSTDTQYF
>once|TRBV7-9|TRBJ1-1
CASSVDGGPTIEAFF
>NA|TRBV11-3|TRBJ2-7
CASSLDRRQSNGSYEQYF
>NA|TRBV7-8|TRBJ2-3
CAILRPSGFRDTQYF
>NA|TRBV20-1|TRBJ2-7
CSARGHFEQYF